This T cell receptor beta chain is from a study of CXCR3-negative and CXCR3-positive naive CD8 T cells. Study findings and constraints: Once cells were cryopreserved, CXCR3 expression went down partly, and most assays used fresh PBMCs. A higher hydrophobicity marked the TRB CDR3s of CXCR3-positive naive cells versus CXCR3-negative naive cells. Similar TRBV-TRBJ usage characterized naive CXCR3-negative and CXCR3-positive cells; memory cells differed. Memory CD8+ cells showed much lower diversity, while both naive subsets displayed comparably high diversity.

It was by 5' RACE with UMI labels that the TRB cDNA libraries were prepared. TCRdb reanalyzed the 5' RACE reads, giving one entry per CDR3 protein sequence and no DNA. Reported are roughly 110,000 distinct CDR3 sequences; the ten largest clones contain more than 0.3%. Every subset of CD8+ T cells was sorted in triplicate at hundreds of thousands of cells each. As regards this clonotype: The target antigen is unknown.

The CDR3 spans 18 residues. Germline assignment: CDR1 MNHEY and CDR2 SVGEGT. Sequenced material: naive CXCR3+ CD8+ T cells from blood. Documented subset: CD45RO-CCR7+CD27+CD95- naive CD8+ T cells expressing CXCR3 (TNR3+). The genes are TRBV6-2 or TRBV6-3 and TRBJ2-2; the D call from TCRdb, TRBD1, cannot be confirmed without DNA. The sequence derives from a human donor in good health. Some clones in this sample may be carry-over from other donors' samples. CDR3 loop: CASSHGQDDYANTGELFF.